A single sample gave rise to the 12 T cell receptor beta chains below, sequenced in a study of T cells in Graves' hyperthyroidism and ophthalmopathy. Researchers amplified the TCR beta CDR3 regions from RNA transcripts. HTBI primers were used for first-round RT-PCR of the TCR CDR3. Via MiXCR, TCRdb re-called the multiplex PCR reads, giving one row per CDR3 protein. The top ten hold about a third of the sample, which has a few hundred thousand distinct CDR3 sequences, roughly 15% seen once. The sequenced sample was blood. These receptors were obtained from a woman in her 40s with Graves' ophthalmopathy.

This clonotype has ten or more counts. V usage is TRBV29-1 and J usage is TRBJ2-7, with 11 bases lining up with TRBD1. V gave up 7 bases and J gave up 6 bases; unmatched junction bases: 2. Germline values: CDR1 SQVTM, CDR2 ANQGSEA. The CDR3 has 11 amino acids. CDR3 sequence: CSGDRGGEQYF. The DNA of the CDR3 is TGCAGCGGGGACAGGGGGGGCGAGCAGTACTTC.

This clonotype was found many times. The chain has TRBV24-1 and TRBJ2-1, with 9 bases identical to TRBD2. Germline assignment: CDR1 KGHDR and CDR2 SFDVKD. The V gene end was trimmed by 4 bases and the J gene end by 7 bases; junction bases not matched to a gene: 10. The CDR3 sequence is 16 residues long. The CDR3 coding sequence is TGTGCCACCAGTGACCCAGCGGCGGGAGGGAAGAATGAGCAGTTCTTC. Amino acids: CATSDPAAGGKNEQFF.

The table lists this clonotype with a few counts. The J gene is TRBJ1-3, the V gene TRBV3-1; D uncertain. CDR3 length equals 17 residues. V gave up 3 bases and J gave up 0 bases, with 15 bases separating them. Germline CDR1 is LGHDT and CDR2 is YNNKEL (reference sequence). The CDR3 sequence is CASSHSRAAHSGNTIYF. For the CDR3, the DNA is TGTGCCAGCAGCCACAGTCGGGCTGCCCACTCTGGAAACACCATATATTTT.

This clonotype came up many times. V is TRBV10-1 and J is TRBJ1-1, with a weak D call TRBD1 (5 bases). CDR3 length equals 11 residues. V lost 3 bases and J 9 bases, leaving 8 bases between the germline ends. Germline V CDR1 and CDR2: WNHNN, SYGVQD (reference sequence). The CDR3 region is CASSERGKAFF. The CDR3 DNA reads as TGCGCCAGCAGTGAAAGGGGAAAAGCTTTCTTT.

This clonotype occurred many times. The rearrangement joins TRBV11-2 to TRBJ1-6, with 7 nucleotides matching TRBD1. The ends lost 1 base at V and 12 bases at J; junction bases unmatched: 12. CDR3 size: 16 residues. The germline V gene has CDR1 SGHAT and CDR2 FQNNGV. The CDR3 region has the DNA TGTGCCAGCAGCTTAGCGCAGACAGGGCTCGGATTACCCCTCCACTTT. Encoded protein: CASSLAQTGLGLPLHF. The variable domain in full, completed from reference TRBV11-2 and TRBJ1-6, reads EAGVAQSPRYKIIEKRQSVAFWCNPISGHATLYWYQQILGQGPKLLIQFQNNGVVDDSQLPKDRFSAERLKGVDSTLKIQPAKLEDSAVYLCASSLAQTGLGLPLHFGNGTRLTVT.

Comments on this clonotype: A read error is possible here, since a much larger clone lies one base away. The chain joins TRBV12-3 or TRBV12-4 to TRBJ2-7; 7 bases agree with TRBD2. There are 14 residues in the CDR3. The CDR3 sequence: CATSRGVLSCEQYF. In nucleotides, the CDR3 is TGTGCCACAAGCCGGGGGGTCCTTTCCTGCGAGCAGTACTTC.

The sample holds one count of this clonotype. V gene TRBV7-8 combines with J gene TRBJ2-7; D might be TRBD2 (6 bases). Germline V gives CDR1 SGHVS, CDR2 FQNEAQ. This CDR3 has 19 residues. V was cut by 5 bases and J by 2 bases, with 28 bases left in between. CDR3 DNA: TGTGCCAGCAGCCTGCCAGGCCCGACATTATTTTCGGGGGCCTACGAGCAGTACTTC. This encodes CASSLPGPTLFSGAYEQYF.

The V gene is TRBV20-1, the J gene TRBJ2-5; 7 bases map to TRBD2. This CDR3 has 18 residues. Germline V gene sequence: CDR1 DFQATT, CDR2 SNEGSKA (reference sequence). J was trimmed by 0 bases and V by 0 bases; bases with no gene match: 13. The CDR3 DNA sequence: TGCAGTGCTAGAGATCCAGCTGCGGCTAGCGGCCACCAAGAGACCCAGTACTTC. Its translation: CSARDPAAASGHQETQYF.

Ten or more counts support this clonotype. The chain carries TRBV6-1 and TRBJ2-1, with TRBD2 matching over 7 bases. CDR1 is MNHNS and CDR2 is SASEGT in the germline V gene. Trimming cost V 4 bases and J 4 bases; bases outside gene matches: 7. The CDR3 has 15 amino acids. As DNA, the CDR3 is TGTGCCAGCAGTGGTCAGCGAGCGGGATACAATGAGCAGTTCTTC. This encodes CASSGQRAGYNEQFF.

This clonotype has just one count. This chain links TRBV20-1 with TRBJ2-5, with TRBD2 matching 12 bases. Germline V gene data show CDR1 as DFQATT and CDR2 as SNEGSKA (reference sequence). J lost 5 bases, V lost 1 base, and 2 bases had no gene match. This CDR3 spans 14 amino acids. CDR3 sequence reads: CSARGLAGEETQYF. As DNA, the CDR3 is TGCAGTGCTAGAGGACTAGCGGGAGAGGAGACCCAGTACTTC.

This clonotype was observed a single time. The chain combines TRBV11-2 with TRBJ2-7; possibly TRBD2 for D (5 bases). From germline, CDR1 is SGHAT and CDR2 FQNNGV. The CDR3 covers 13 residues. V dropped 2 bases and J dropped 7 bases, with 12 bases sitting between them. This CDR3 is CASSLFGPGEQYF. The CDR3 DNA sequence: TGTGCCAGCAGCTTATTCGGCCCGGGGGAGCAGTACTTC.

This clonotype was seen a handful of times. This chain joins TRBV20-1 and TRBJ2-6; the D call may be TRBD1 or TRBD2 (5 bases each). The germline V and J ends were trimmed by 3 bases and 0 bases, with 9 bases remaining between them. The CDR3 contains 15 residues. Per the germline V gene, CDR1 is DFQATT and CDR2 is SNEGSKA (reference sequence). DNA of the CDR3: TGCAGTGCTAGGGGGGTCAGCTCTGGGGCCAACGTCCTGACTTTC. Its protein is CSARGVSSGANVLTF.